This TCR beta chain was profiled in a study of T cells in localized non-small cell lung cancer (dated by TCRdb to 2019 to 2021). Regarding the study in general: Comparing tumors with uninvolved tumor-adjacent lungs, the study looked at the T cell repertoires of 236 patients with early-stage NSCLC. NSCLC patients had a mean age of roughly 66 years, and 129 were male and 85 to 110 female. The cohort comprised under 250 treatment-naïve NSCLC patients with resected, localized lung tumors.

As regards this clone: Its antigen specificity is not known. No much larger clonotype is one base removed from it; base qualities were not supplied.

At diagnosis, tumor, uninvolved tumor-adjacent lung and peripheral blood were collected and then preserved as a mix of FFPE and fresh-frozen material. For TCR repertoire profiling, blood samples were analyzed in the form of peripheral blood mononuclear cells. General findings and caveats noted by the study authors: Because multi-region sequencing of the tumors was not done, intratumor heterogeneity could not be ruled out. The highest T cell clonality was observed in uninvolved tumor-adjacent lung, where clonality exceeded that of tumor, suggesting that antigenic responses were more focused in uninvolved tumor-adjacent lung. Since the design was exploratory, TCR variables were selected using unadjusted p-values with no false-discovery rate correction. Of the top 100 tumor clones, a median of 57 were detected in paired uninvolved adjacent lung; approximately 30 were also among that lung's top 100. Longer overall survival was associated with higher blood T cell density, whereas shorter survival was associated with higher adjacent-lung clonality.

TCR beta CDR3 regions were sequenced from DNA using the immunoSEQ Assay. The source study handled its data this way. T cell density was computed as TCR beta template counts normalized to usable DNA estimated by amplifying housekeeping genes. Using the preseqR package, richness was estimated by extrapolating to 120,000 templates for tissue samples and 400,000 templates for PBMC samples. Clonality was defined as one minus Pielou's evenness. Tissue-enriched TCRs were identified by differential abundance testing using productive amino-acid clonotypes, minimum total count 5 and alpha 0.1. The Jaccard Index and the Morisita Overlap Index were used to measure how much the repertoires overlapped between compartments. GLIPH grouped TCR beta CDR3s together with public tetramer-defined viral CDR3s, and a viral motif had to include at least three viral sequences and also show V-gene enrichment. Held by TCRdb, this immuneACCESS table contains in-frame sequences only and omits some clones. Under half of the omission traces to an unresolved V gene where checked; the cause of the rest is unknown. V, J and clone size are taken as reported in that table, and D and trimming were inferred from the DNA itself. This sample lists 25,000 to 35,000 clones; about four fifths were detected once. The ten largest clones take up about 16% of the sample.

The CDR3 measures 11 amino acids from cysteine to phenylalanine. CDR3 DNA is the only sequence kept; it has 33 bases, read in frame from the first base. V loses 9 bases, J loses 8 bases, and the germline ends lie 10 bases apart. The germline V gene supplies CDR1 MNHEY and CDR2 SVGAGI. The specimen comprised peripheral blood, sampled before any cancer treatment. The receptor was derived from a male donor aged 60 or over with stage III squamous cell lung carcinoma. The chain was built from TRBV6-5 and TRBJ1-4, with no reliable assignment of the D segment. CDR3 loop: CARLGREKLFF. In nucleotide form, the sequence is TGTGCCAGACTAGGACGCGAAAAACTGTTTTTT.